The clone carrying this TCR beta chain has a handful of counts. What it binds is not known. PCR amplification relied on 60 Vbeta primers (plus 13 Jbeta primers). Method: immunoSEQ multiplex PCR; TCRdb's copy keeps in-frame clones and lacks some. The sample has around 60,000 clones; about four fifths are singletons. The sample is drawn from a study of cytomegalovirus exposure and HLA in healthy donors. Study findings and constraints: An analysis was carried out at a later point. It showed that HLA-associated TCR beta chains were more clonally expanded than equally common non-associated chains. Later work found that TCR association rates differed between HLA loci; DRB1 had the most and HLA-C the fewest. Specific recognition of CMV antigens was confirmed in vitro for a few chains (all CMV-associated).

Source material: PBMCs. The sequence derives from a man aged 50 to 59 in good health and CMV-seropositive.

CDR3 in amino acids: CASSSGQGSYEQYF. For the CDR3, the DNA is TGTGCCAGTAGTAGTGGACAGGGGTCCTACGAGCAGTACTTC. The chain has TRBV19 and TRBJ2-7, with 9 bases fitting TRBD1. Trimming removed 4 bases from V and 1 base from J; junction bases left unmatched: 2. The CDR3 spans 14 residues. CDR1 is LNHDA, CDR2 SQIVND, per germline (reference sequence).